This T cell receptor beta chain emerged from a study of CXCR3-negative and CXCR3-positive naive CD8 T cells. Broader study findings: In CXCR3-positive naive cells, the TRB CDR3s were more hydrophobic than in CXCR3-negative naive cells. Similar TRBV-TRBJ gene usage was seen in naive CXCR3-negative and CXCR3-positive cells, but not in memory cells.

Turning to this clonotype: Its antigen remains unknown.

At about 310,000 cells each, triplicate sorts were carried out for each CD8+ T cell subset. Naive CD8+ T cells had a CD45RO-CCR7+CD27+CD95- phenotype. The study made its TRB cDNA libraries by 5' RACE, adding UMI labels. TCRdb reprocessed the 5' RACE reads, keeping one entry per CDR3 protein, no DNA. This sample's table has about 130,000 distinct CDR3 sequences. The CDR3 runs to 14 residues. Germline CDR1 reads MDHEN; CDR2 reads SYDVKM. The TCR sequence derives from a human donor in good health. Some clones in this sample may be carry-over from other donors' samples. The sequencing sample was made of naive CXCR3+ CD8+ T cells from blood. The subset: CD45RO-CCR7+CD27+CD95- naive CD8+ T cells expressing CXCR3 (TNR3+). The gene calls are TRBV28 and TRBJ2-1; the TCRdb call, TRBD1, lacks DNA for checking. CDR3 region: CASSFRWGSNEQFF.